The 3 T cell receptor beta chains below come from one sample, sequenced in a study of vaccination effects on CD4 cells after COVID-19. For these receptors, no antigen is known. Generated by immunoSEQ multiplex PCR, the TCRdb table keeps only in-frame clones and is missing some. This sample has roughly 45,000 clones, with roughly 79% found just once. Sequencing followed a ViraFEST assay step that expanded antigen-specific CD4+ T cells with viral peptide pools. The culture ran for about eleven days before CD4+ T cells were isolated. Nucleocapsid antibodies were negative in the vaccine recipients, who had never had SARS-CoV-2 infection. The sample here was CD4+ T cells from PBMCs cultured with SARS-CoV-2 spike peptides, taken before COVID-19 vaccination. These receptors were obtained from a human donor who received a COVID-19 vaccine.

The gene calls are TRBV6-5 and TRBJ2-7; D gene unclear. V lost 8 bases, J lost 3 bases, and 14 bases lay in between. The CDR3 runs 13 residues. Germline values: CDR1 MNHEY, CDR2 SVGAGI. This chain's CDR3 is CASGLQRSYEQYV. The CDR3 nucleotides are TGTGCCAGCGGATTACAAAGAAGCTACGAGCAGTACGTC.

This chain links TRBV2 with TRBJ1-2; unclear D gene. CDR1 is SNHLY and CDR2 is FYNNEI in the germline V gene. The V end lost 7 bases, the J end lost 1 base, and 16 bases lay between the germline ends. The CDR3 is made up of 15 amino acids. This chain's CDR3 is CASTESRESNYGYTF. Written as DNA, the CDR3 is TGTGCCAGCACCGAGAGTCGCGAGAGTAACTATGGCTACACCTTC.

This rearrangement joins TRBV9 to TRBJ2-1; D uncertain. CDR3 size: 15 residues. The V and J ends lost 0 bases and 2 bases respectively, with 9 bases between them. CDR1 and CDR2 from the germline V gene are SGDLS and YYNGEE. CDR3 loop: CASSVAGSAYNEQFF. For the CDR3, the DNA is TGTGCCAGCAGCGTAGCTGGGTCGGCCTACAATGAGCAGTTCTTC.